One T cell receptor beta chain is described in this entry. Its antigen is not known. Just one base apart from a much larger clone, this may be a read error. TCRdb called the 5' RACE reads again in MiXCR, with one record for every CDR3 protein. Among 200,000 or so distinct CDR3 sequences listed, less than 7.5% were seen once. This specimen comes from a study of T cells after yellow fever vaccination. Whole-study results and caveats: Once the booster was given, most primary-vaccination clones reappeared, at just over 95% for CD4 and 88% for CD8. Abundant contaminating clonotypes from the bulk population could appear in FACS-sorted repertoires.

Germline V gene data show CDR1 as MNHEY and CDR2 as SMNVEV (reference sequence). The CDR3 loop spans 15 amino acids. This clonotype was sampled from a man aged 25-45 years who received the YFV17D yellow fever vaccine. The gene calls are TRBV27 and TRBJ2-1; 7 bases agree with TRBD2. This sample comprised CD4+ T cells sorted from PBMCs, obtained on the day of the yellow fever booster vaccination. CDR3 in DNA: TGTGCCAGCAGCCCGCGCGGGAGCTCCCACAATGAGCAGTTCTTC. Amino acids: CASSPRGSSHNEQFF.